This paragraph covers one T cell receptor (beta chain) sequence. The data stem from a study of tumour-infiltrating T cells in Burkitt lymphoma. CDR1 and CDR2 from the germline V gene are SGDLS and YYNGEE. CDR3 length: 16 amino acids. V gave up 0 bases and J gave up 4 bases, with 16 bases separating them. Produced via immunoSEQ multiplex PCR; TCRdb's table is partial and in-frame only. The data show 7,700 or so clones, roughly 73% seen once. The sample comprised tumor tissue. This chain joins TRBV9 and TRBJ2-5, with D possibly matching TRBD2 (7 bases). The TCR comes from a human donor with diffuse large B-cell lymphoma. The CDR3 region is CASSVEGGPGVETQYF. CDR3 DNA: TGTGCCAGCAGCGTAGAGGGGGGGCCGGGGGTAGAGACCCAGTACTTC.